The next 27 T cell receptor beta chains were all read from a single sample in a study of cytomegalovirus exposure and HLA in healthy donors. Here immunoSEQ multiplex PCR was the method, and the copy in TCRdb shows in-frame clones only, minus some. The table lists about 82,000 clones, roughly 94% of them singletons, with roughly 0.75% in the top ten. The source material was PBMCs. Receptor source: a woman under 30 in good health and CMV-seronegative.

V and J are TRBV6-5 and TRBJ2-4; D uncertain. There are 14 residues in the CDR3. Germline CDR1 and CDR2: MNHEY and SVGAGI. V lost 0 bases and J 8 bases, leaving 11 bases between the germline ends. CDR3: CASSYSTIKDIQYF. The CDR3 bases are TGTGCCAGCAGTTACTCCACTATCAAGGACATTCAGTACTTC.

The chain recombines TRBV18 with TRBJ2-1; the match to TRBD2 covers 9 bases. Looked up from germline, CDR1 is KGHSH and CDR2 is LQKENI. The CDR3 consists of 15 residues. V lost 3 bases, J lost 3 bases, and 3 bases stayed unmatched. The CDR3 nucleotides read TGTGCCAGCTCACCGAGGACTAGCGTCTACAATGAGCAGTTCTTC. This translates into CASSPRTSVYNEQFF.

In this sample, this clone turned up a few times. The V and J genes are TRBV7-9 and TRBJ2-1; 8 bases agree with TRBD2. CDR3 length: 18 residues. Germline loops: CDR1 SEHNR, CDR2 FQNEAQ (reference sequence). Trimming at V came to 7 bases and at J to 1 base, leaving 15 bases not matched to a gene. The CDR3 here is CASILSVLAGSSYNEQFF. The CDR3, as DNA: TGTGCCAGCATCCTTAGTGTCCTAGCGGGCTCATCCTACAATGAGCAGTTCTTC.

The V gene is TRBV6-5, the J gene TRBJ2-3; a weak D match, TRBD2 (6 bases). The V gene's germline CDR1 is MNHEY and CDR2 SVGAGI. The CDR3 contains 16 residues. Trimming took 2 bases from V and 2 from J, leaving 14 bases between them. As DNA, the CDR3 is TGTGCCAGCAGTTACCGGCGGGGTGACCCCACAGATACGCAGTATTTT. The encoded protein is CASSYRRGDPTDTQYF.

The J gene is TRBJ2-7, the V gene TRBV6-5, with TRBD1 as a possible D gene (7 bases). This CDR3 is 13 amino acids long. Trimming shortened V by 10 bases and J by 2 bases, and 15 bases separated the two germline ends. Germline CDR1 reads MNHEY; CDR2 reads SVGAGI. The CDR3 region has the DNA TGTGCCACCTTGGGGGGACAGACCTACGAGCAGTACTTC. Its protein is CATLGGQTYEQYF.

The chain employs TRBV6-1 and TRBJ2-7; 15 bases match TRBD2. V lost 5 bases, J lost 6 bases, and 5 bases stayed unmatched. The germline CDR1 and CDR2 sequences are MNHNS and SASEGT. The CDR3 spans 15 residues. The DNA for the CDR3 is TGTGCCAGCAGTCCCCCGGGACTAGCGGGGGGCGAGCAGTACTTC. Protein sequence: CASSPPGLAGGEQYF.

The V gene is TRBV9, the J gene TRBJ2-7, with 7 bases fitting TRBD2. The V segment lost 0 bases and the J segment 6 bases; nucleotides outside the gene matches: 6. The CDR3 consists of 14 residues. Looked up from germline, CDR1 is SGDLS and CDR2 is YYNGEE. The CDR3 reads CASSVGRGEGEQYF. CDR3 nucleotides: TGTGCCAGCAGCGTAGGGCGAGGGGAGGGCGAGCAGTACTTC.

The rearrangement links TRBV6-5 to TRBJ2-7; 7 nucleotides match TRBD2. V gave up 4 bases and J gave up 2 bases; unmatched junction bases: 5. Germline lookup yields CDR1 MNHEY and CDR2 SVGAGI. The CDR3 sequence is 14 residues long. This CDR3 reads CASSSTSPTYEQYF. The CDR3 bases are TGTGCCAGCAGTTCGACTAGCCCTACCTACGAGCAGTACTTC.

The chain joins TRBV4-3 to TRBJ2-7; D call uncertain. CDR3 length equals 12 residues. Germline V gene lookup returns CDR1 LGHNA and CDR2 YSLEER. Trimming removed 0 bases from V and 3 bases from J, with 3 bases in between. This CDR3 is CASSQDGYEQYF. In nucleotides, the CDR3 is TGCGCCAGCAGCCAAGACGGCTACGAGCAGTACTTC.

The rearrangement links TRBV4-1 to TRBJ1-5, with D possibly matching TRBD1 (5 bases). This CDR3 has 17 amino acids. The V gene's germline CDR1 is MGHRA and CDR2 YSYEKL. Trimming cost V 0 bases and J 0 bases, with 12 bases left between them. As DNA, the CDR3 is TGCGCCAGCAGCCAAGATTCCGACAGTTATAGCAATCAGCCCCAGCATTTT. Translated, it gives CASSQDSDSYSNQPQHF.

This chain connects TRBV18 to TRBJ1-1; perhaps TRBD1 as D (6 bases). Trimming took off 3 bases at V and 1 base at J, with 9 bases between the two ends. The CDR3 length is 14 residues. Germline values: CDR1 KGHSH, CDR2 LQKENI. The CDR3 DNA reads as TGTGCCAGCTCACCGGGGGCAACGAACACTGAAGCTTTCTTT. Its translation is CASSPGATNTEAFF.

The sample holds one count of this clone. The rearrangement joins TRBV9 to TRBJ1-3; possibly TRBD1 for D (5 bases). Germline V gene lookup returns CDR1 SGDLS and CDR2 YYNGEE. V dropped 4 bases and J dropped 4 bases, with 21 bases sitting between them. This CDR3 comprises 17 residues. This CDR3 is CASSPLGLHGVGNTIYF. DNA for the CDR3: TGTGCCAGCAGCCCCCTGGGACTCCACGGAGTAGGAAACACCATATATTTT. Combining the CDR3 with reference TRBV9 and TRBJ1-3 gives the whole variable domain DSGVTQTPKHLITATGQRVTLRCSPRSGDLSVYWYQQSLDQGLQFLIQYYNGEERAKGNILERFSAQQFPDLHSELNLSSLELGDSALYFCASSPLGLHGVGNTIYFGEGSWLTVV.

The sample holds a few counts of this clone. The chain uses TRBV5-4 and TRBJ1-2, with TRBD1 matching 7 bases. Germline lookup yields CDR1 SGHNT and CDR2 YYREEE (reference sequence). V trimming: 3 bases; J trimming: 8 bases; junction bases outside the gene matches: 13. The CDR3 runs to 15 residues. Here the CDR3 DNA reads TGTGCCAGCAGCTGGGGACAGACCTCCCTTGGGGGCTACACCTTC. Residues: CASSWGQTSLGGYTF.

The J gene is TRBJ2-1, the V gene TRBV15, with 8 positions matching TRBD2. Germline V gives CDR1 LNHNV, CDR2 YYDKDF (reference sequence). This CDR3 has 15 residues. V gave up 4 bases and J gave up 7 bases; unmatched junction bases: 9. The CDR3 region is CATSIRAGEGNEQFF. The CDR3 DNA is TGTGCCACCAGCATAAGAGCGGGAGAGGGGAATGAGCAGTTCTTC. Together with reference TRBV15 and TRBJ2-1, the CDR3 gives the full variable domain: DAMVIQNPRYQVTQFGKPVTLSCSQTLNHNVMYWYQQKSSQAPKLLFHYYDKDFNNEADTPDNFQSRRPNTSFCFLDIRSPGLGDTAMYLCATSIRAGEGNEQFFGPGTRLTVL.

The rearrangement joins TRBV5-1 to TRBJ1-2; 8 bases are shared with TRBD1. Germline CDR1 SGHRS, CDR2 YFSETQ. The junction had 6 bases not matched to a gene; V was cut back by 4 bases and J by 7 bases. This CDR3 region has 13 residues. CDR3 in amino acids: CASSPLGQGGYTF. The CDR3 DNA follows: TGCGCCAGCAGCCCCCTCGGACAGGGTGGCTACACCTTC.

The rearrangement joins TRBV28 to TRBJ1-1; D is unresolved. Per germline, CDR1 MDHEN and CDR2 SYDVKM. This CDR3 spans 11 amino acids. The germline V and J ends were trimmed by 7 bases and 2 bases, with 5 bases remaining between them. As DNA, the CDR3 is TGTGCCAGCATTTCAAACACTGAAGCTTTCTTT. It yields the protein CASISNTEAFF.

The V and J genes are TRBV9 and TRBJ1-1; D is unclear. This CDR3 is built from 14 residues. Germline lookup yields CDR1 SGDLS and CDR2 YYNGEE. The V and J ends lost 2 bases and 3 bases respectively, with 11 bases between them. Here the CDR3 DNA reads TGTGCCAGCAGCGTCGGGCTGGGAGACACTGAAGCTTTCTTT. Protein product: CASSVGLGDTEAFF.

This chain's CDR3 is CASSPRTADTQYF. CDR3 nucleotide sequence: TGTGCCAGCAGTCCGAGGACAGCAGATACGCAGTATTTT. The J gene is TRBJ2-3, the V gene TRBV6-1; D is perhaps TRBD1 (6 bases). V gave up 5 bases and J gave up 4 bases, with 10 bases separating them. Germline V gene sequence: CDR1 MNHNS, CDR2 SASEGT. The CDR3 is 13 amino acids.

V and J are TRBV5-6 and TRBJ1-3; a possible D gene is TRBD1 (5 bases). Germline V gene lookup returns CDR1 SGHDT and CDR2 YYEEEE. CDR3 length equals 17 residues. V was shortened by 3 bases and J by 0 bases, with 16 bases between the two germline ends. The CDR3 region is CASSSDYGHLSGNTIYF. The CDR3 region has the DNA TGTGCCAGCAGCTCTGATTACGGACACCTCTCTGGAAACACCATATATTTT.

V is TRBV5-1 and J is TRBJ1-4; D unresolved. The CDR3 runs 14 residues. V was cut by 2 bases and J by 8 bases, with 13 bases left in between. Germline CDR1 SGHRS, CDR2 YFSETQ. The CDR3 is CASSFVGLAEKLFF. CDR3 nucleotide sequence: TGCGCCAGCAGCTTCGTTGGACTGGCAGAAAAACTGTTTTTT.

The J gene is TRBJ2-1, the V gene TRBV27; 8 bases line up with TRBD2. This CDR3 region has 16 residues. V dropped 6 bases and J dropped 2; count of bases not matched to a gene: 9. Germline CDR1 is MNHEY and CDR2 is SMNVEV (reference sequence). The CDR3 loop is CASSRGGTWAYNEQFF. Here the CDR3 DNA reads TGTGCCAGCAGCCGGGGGGGGACCTGGGCCTACAATGAGCAGTTCTTC.

V usage is TRBV9 and J usage is TRBJ1-2; no firm D call. With 3 bases removed from V and 0 bases from J, the gap between germline ends came to 12 bases. Per the germline V gene, CDR1 is SGDLS and CDR2 is YYNGEE. The CDR3 has 15 amino acids. CDR3: CASSGRSGANYGYTF. DNA for the CDR3: TGTGCCAGCAGCGGACGAAGTGGAGCTAACTATGGCTACACCTTC.

This sequence joins TRBV14 and TRBJ1-1, with D possibly matching TRBD1 (6 bases). This CDR3 contains 15 residues. CDR1 and CDR2 (germline): SGHDN, FVKESK. The V and J ends lost 5 bases and 2 bases respectively, with 15 bases between them. The CDR3 DNA is TGTGCCAGCAGCGAAGTGGCAGGGGTTAACACTGAAGCTTTCTTT. It encodes CASSEVAGVNTEAFF.

The chain couples TRBV27 to TRBJ1-1, with D maybe TRBD1 (6 bases). This CDR3 is built from 13 residues. Germline assignment: CDR1 MNHEY and CDR2 SMNVEV (reference sequence). Trimming cost V 8 bases and J 5 bases, with 15 bases left between them. CDR3 amino acids: CASHAGARTEAFF. The CDR3 coding sequence is TGTGCCAGCCACGCGGGGGCGAGGACTGAAGCTTTCTTT.

The chain joins TRBV7-9 to TRBJ2-7, with D uncertain. Germline lookup yields CDR1 SEHNR and CDR2 FQNEAQ (reference sequence). V lost 6 bases to trimming and J lost 2 bases, with 14 bases between them. This CDR3 spans 14 amino acids. CDR3 region: CASRRSGLTYEQYF. The CDR3 bases are TGTGCCAGCAGACGCTCGGGTTTAACCTACGAGCAGTACTTC.

V usage is TRBV7-9 and J usage is TRBJ1-5; no firm D call. Germline V gene lookup returns CDR1 SEHNR and CDR2 FQNEAQ (reference sequence). Trimming removed 1 base at V and 8 bases at J, with 6 bases between. CDR3 length: 12 residues. The CDR3 nucleotides are TGTGCCAGCAGCTTAGATTCAGAGCCCCAGCATTTT. Protein sequence: CASSLDSEPQHF.

The CDR3 region is CASLRGPQETQYF. In nucleotides, the CDR3 is TGTGCCAGCTTGCGGGGTCCCCAAGAGACCCAGTACTTC. The chain links TRBV7-9 to TRBJ2-5, with D tentatively TRBD2 (6 bases). The germline V gene encodes CDR1 SEHNR and CDR2 FQNEAQ (reference sequence). Trimming pared 8 bases from V and 1 base from J, leaving 11 bases between. This CDR3 has 13 residues.